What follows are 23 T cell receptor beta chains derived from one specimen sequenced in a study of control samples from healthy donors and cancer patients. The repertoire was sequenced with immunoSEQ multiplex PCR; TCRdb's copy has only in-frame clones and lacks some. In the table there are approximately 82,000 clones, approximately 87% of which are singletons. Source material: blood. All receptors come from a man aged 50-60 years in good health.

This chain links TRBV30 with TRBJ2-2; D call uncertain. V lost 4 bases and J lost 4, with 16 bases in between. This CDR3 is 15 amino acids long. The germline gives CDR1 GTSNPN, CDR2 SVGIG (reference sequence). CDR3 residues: CAWTLSGLITGELFF. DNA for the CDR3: TGTGCCTGGACCCTGTCCGGGCTGATCACCGGGGAGCTGTTTTTT.

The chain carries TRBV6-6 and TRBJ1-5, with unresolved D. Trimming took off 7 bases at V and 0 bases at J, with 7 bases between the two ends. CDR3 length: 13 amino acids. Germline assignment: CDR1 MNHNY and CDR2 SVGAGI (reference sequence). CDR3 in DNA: TGTGCCAGCACGGCTCATAGCAATCAGCCCCAGCATTTT. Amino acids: CASTAHSNQPQHF.

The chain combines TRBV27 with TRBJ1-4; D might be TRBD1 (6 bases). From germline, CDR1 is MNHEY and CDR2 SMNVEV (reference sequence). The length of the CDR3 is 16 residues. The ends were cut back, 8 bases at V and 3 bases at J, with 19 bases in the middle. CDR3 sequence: CASGPGGGPANEKLFF. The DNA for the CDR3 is TGTGCCAGCGGACCTGGGGGGGGCCCGGCTAATGAAAAACTGTTTTTT.

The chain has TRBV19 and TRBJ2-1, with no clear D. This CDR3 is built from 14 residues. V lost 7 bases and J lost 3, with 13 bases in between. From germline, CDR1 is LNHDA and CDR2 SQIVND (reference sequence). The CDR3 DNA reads TGTGCCAGTACTCCTAATCACAACTACAATGAGCAGTTCTTC. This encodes CASTPNHNYNEQFF.

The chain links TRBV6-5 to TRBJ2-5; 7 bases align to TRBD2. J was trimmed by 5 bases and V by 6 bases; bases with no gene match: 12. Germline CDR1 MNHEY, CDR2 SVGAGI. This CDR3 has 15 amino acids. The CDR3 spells CASSNLRWGGETQYF. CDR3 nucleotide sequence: TGTGCCAGCAGCAACCTCCGTTGGGGGGGTGAGACCCAGTACTTC.

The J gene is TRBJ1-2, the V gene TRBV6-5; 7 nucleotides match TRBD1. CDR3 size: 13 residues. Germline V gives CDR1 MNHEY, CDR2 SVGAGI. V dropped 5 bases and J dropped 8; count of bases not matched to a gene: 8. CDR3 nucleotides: TGTGCCAGCAGTAGACAGGGAATCCCAGGCTACACCTTC. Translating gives CASSRQGIPGYTF.

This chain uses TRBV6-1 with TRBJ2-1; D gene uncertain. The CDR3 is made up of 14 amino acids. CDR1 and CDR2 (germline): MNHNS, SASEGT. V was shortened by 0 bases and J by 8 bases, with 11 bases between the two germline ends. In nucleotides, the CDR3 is TGTGCCAGCAGTGAAGCATCGATTTCAGATGAGCAGTTCTTC. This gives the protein CASSEASISDEQFF.

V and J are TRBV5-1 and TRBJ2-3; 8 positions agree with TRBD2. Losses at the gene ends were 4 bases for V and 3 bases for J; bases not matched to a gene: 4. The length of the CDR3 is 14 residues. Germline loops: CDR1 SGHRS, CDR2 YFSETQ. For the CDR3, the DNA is TGCGCCAGCAGCCCTGGACTAGCAACAGATACGCAGTATTTT. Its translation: CASSPGLATDTQYF.

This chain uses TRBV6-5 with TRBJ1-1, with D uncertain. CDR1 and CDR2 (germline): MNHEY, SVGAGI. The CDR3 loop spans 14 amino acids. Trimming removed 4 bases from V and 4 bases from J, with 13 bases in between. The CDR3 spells CASSLRRVGTEAFF. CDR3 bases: TGTGCCAGCAGTTTGCGGAGAGTCGGCACTGAAGCTTTCTTT.

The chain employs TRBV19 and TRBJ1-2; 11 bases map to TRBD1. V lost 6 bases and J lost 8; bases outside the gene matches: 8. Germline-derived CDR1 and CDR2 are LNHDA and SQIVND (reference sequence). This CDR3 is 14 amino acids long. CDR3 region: CASSWTGGVGGYTF. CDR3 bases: TGTGCCAGTAGCTGGACAGGGGGCGTGGGCGGCTACACCTTC. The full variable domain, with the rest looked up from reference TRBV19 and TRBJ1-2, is DGGITQSPKYLFRKEGQNVTLSCEQNLNHDAMYWYRQDPGQGLRLIYYSQIVNDFQKGDIAEGYSVSREKKESFPLTVTSAQKNPTAFYLCASSWTGGVGGYTFGSGTRLTVV.

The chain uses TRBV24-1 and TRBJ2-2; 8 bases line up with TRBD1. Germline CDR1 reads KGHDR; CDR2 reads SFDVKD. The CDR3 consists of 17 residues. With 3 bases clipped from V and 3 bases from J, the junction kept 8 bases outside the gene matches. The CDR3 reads CATSDPGTGGDTGELFF. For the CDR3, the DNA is TGTGCCACCAGTGATCCAGGGACAGGTGGGGACACCGGGGAGCTGTTTTTT.

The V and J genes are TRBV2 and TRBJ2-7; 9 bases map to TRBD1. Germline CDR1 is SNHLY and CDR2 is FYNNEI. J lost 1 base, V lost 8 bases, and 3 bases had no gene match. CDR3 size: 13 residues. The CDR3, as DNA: TGTGCCAGCGGGGGACAGGGATCCTACGAGCAGTACTTC. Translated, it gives CASGGQGSYEQYF.

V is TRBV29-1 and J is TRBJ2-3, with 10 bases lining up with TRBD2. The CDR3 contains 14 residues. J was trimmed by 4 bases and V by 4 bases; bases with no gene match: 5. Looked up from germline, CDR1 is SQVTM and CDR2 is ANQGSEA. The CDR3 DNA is TGCAGCGTTGCGGTAGCGGGAGGAGCAGATACGCAGTATTTT. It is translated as CSVAVAGGADTQYF.

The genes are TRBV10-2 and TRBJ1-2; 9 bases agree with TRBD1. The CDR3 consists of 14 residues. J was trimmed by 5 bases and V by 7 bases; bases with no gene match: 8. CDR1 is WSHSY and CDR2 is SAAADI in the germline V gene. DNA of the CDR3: TGCGCCAGCAAAATTGAGGACAGGGGATATGGCTACACCTTC. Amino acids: CASKIEDRGYGYTF.

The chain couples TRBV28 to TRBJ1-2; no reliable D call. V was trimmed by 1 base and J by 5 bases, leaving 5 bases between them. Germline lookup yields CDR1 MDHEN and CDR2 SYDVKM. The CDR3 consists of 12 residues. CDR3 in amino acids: CASSLSGYGYTF. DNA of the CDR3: TGTGCCAGCAGTTTATCGGGGTATGGCTACACCTTC.

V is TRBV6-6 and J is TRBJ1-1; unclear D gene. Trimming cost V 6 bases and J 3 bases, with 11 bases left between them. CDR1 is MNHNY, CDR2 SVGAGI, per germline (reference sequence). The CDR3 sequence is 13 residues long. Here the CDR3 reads CASRAKGDTEAFF. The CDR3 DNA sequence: TGTGCCAGCAGGGCTAAAGGAGACACTGAAGCTTTCTTT.

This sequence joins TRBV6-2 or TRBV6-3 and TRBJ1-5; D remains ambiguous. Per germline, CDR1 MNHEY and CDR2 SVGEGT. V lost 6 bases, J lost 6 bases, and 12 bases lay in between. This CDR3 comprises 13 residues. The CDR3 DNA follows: TGTGCCAGCAGCCCGACTAGTATTCAGCCCCAGCATTTT. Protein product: CASSPTSIQPQHF.

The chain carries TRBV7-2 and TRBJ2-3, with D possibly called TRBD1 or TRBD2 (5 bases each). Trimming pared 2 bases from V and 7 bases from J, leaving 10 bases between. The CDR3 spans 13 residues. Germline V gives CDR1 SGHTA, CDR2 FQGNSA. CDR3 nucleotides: TGTGCCAGCAGCTTATACGAGGGGAATACGCAGTATTTT. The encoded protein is CASSLYEGNTQYF.

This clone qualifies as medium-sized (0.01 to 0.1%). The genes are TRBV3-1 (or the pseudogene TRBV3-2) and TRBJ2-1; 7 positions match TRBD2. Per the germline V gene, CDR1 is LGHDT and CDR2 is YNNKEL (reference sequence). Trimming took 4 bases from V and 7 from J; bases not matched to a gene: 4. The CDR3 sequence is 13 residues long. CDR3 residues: CASSRRGGNEQFF. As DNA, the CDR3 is TGTGCCAGCAGCCGGAGGGGAGGGAATGAGCAGTTCTTC.

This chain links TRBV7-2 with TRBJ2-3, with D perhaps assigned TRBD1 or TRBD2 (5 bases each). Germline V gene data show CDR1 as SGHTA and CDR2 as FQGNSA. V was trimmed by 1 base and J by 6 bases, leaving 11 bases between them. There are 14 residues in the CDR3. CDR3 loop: CASSLVMGVDTQYF. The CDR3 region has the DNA TGTGCCAGCAGCTTAGTCATGGGGGTGGATACGCAGTATTTT.

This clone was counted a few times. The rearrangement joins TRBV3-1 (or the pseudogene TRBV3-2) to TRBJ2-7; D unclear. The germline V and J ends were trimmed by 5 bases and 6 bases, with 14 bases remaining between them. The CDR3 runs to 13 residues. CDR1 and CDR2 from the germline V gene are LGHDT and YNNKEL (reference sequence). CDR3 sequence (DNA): TGTGCCAGCAGCTATGCATCGTCCGGCGAGCAGTACGTC. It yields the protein CASSYASSGEQYV.

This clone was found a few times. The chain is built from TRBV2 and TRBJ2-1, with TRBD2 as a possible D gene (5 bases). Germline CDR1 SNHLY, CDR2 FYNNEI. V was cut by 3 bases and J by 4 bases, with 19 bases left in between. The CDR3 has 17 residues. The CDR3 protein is CASSDVGSAAIYNEQFF. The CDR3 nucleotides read TGTGCCAGCAGTGATGTGGGGAGCGCCGCCATATACAATGAGCAGTTCTTC.

CDR3 coding DNA: TGTGCCAGTAGTATTAGCGGGGGGGCCGATGAGCAGTTCTTC. It codes for CASSISGGADEQFF. The chain employs TRBV19 and TRBJ2-1, with 11 bases lining up with TRBD2. The V gene's germline CDR1 is LNHDA and CDR2 SQIVND (reference sequence). With 3 bases clipped from V and 8 bases from J, the junction kept 3 bases outside the gene matches. The CDR3 length is 14 residues.